This is a list of T cell receptor beta chains from one sample in a study of T cells expressing NK-cell markers. One entry per CDR3 protein, without DNA, is what TCRdb gives after re-calling the 5' RACE reads. In total, the table holds approximately 380,000 distinct CDR3 sequences. Source material: blood T cells: a sorted CD56 or NKG2C T cell subset, CD4+ or CD8+ T cells, or bulk PBMC T cells (not recorded which). The receptors derive from a man aged 18 to 69 in good health. The CDR3 runs from the conserved cysteine through the conserved F or W.

j_gene: TRBJ2-7; v_gene: TRBV6-1; CDR3aa: CASRPDRASYEQYF
j_gene: TRBJ1-6; v_gene: TRBV25-1; CDR3aa: CASNTGVSPLHF
j_gene: TRBJ1-3; v_gene: TRBV19; CDR3aa: CASSNPDRGNTIYF
j_gene: TRBJ2-5; v_gene: TRBV6-1; CDR3aa: CASSAGQGAGETQYF
j_gene: TRBJ2-5; v_gene: TRBV7-8; CDR3aa: CASSPVRRLAGEETQYF
j_gene: TRBJ2-4; v_gene: TRBV20-1; CDR3aa: CSANGGRPGLAKNIQYF
j_gene: TRBJ2-1; v_gene: TRBV29-1; CDR3aa: CSVGPKTVNNEQFF
j_gene: TRBJ2-2; v_gene: TRBV11-3; CDR3aa: CASSLDSISPNTGELFF
j_gene: TRBJ1-2; v_gene: TRBV2; CDR3aa: CASSERQGPFVKTF
j_gene: TRBJ1-5; v_gene: TRBV3-1; CDR3aa: CASSQDLASNQPQHF
j_gene: TRBJ1-5; v_gene: TRBV12-3/TRBV12-4; CDR3aa: CASSFREGKGNQPQHF
j_gene: TRBJ1-1; v_gene: TRBV12-3/TRBV12-4; CDR3aa: CASSYRGTGENTEAFF
j_gene: TRBJ2-2; v_gene: TRBV7-2; CDR3aa: CASSSQGRELFF
j_gene: TRBJ2-7; v_gene: TRBV6-5; CDR3aa: CASSYDGTKREQYF
j_gene: TRBJ2-7; v_gene: TRBV20-1; CDR3aa: CSAGATSGDEQYF
j_gene: TRBJ2-4; v_gene: TRBV4-1; CDR3aa: CASSQETGEAKNIQYF
j_gene: TRBJ2-7; v_gene: TRBV19; CDR3aa: CASSTPGTGIYEQYF
j_gene: TRBJ1-5; v_gene: TRBV15; CDR3aa: CATSREQGDWNQPQHF
j_gene: TRBJ2-2; v_gene: TRBV5-6; CDR3aa: CASSRFPGLNTGELFF
j_gene: TRBJ2-7; v_gene: TRBV5-1; CDR3aa: CASSSASGQGLEQYF
j_gene: TRBJ1-2; v_gene: TRBV19; CDR3aa: CASRWDRGLVYGYTF
j_gene: TRBJ2-7; v_gene: TRBV21-1; CDR3aa: CASSKRANLSYEQYF
j_gene: TRBJ1-2; v_gene: TRBV7-9; CDR3aa: CASSPPFPIGYGYTF
j_gene: TRBJ1-5; v_gene: TRBV28; CDR3aa: CASSYDGLLEPQHF
j_gene: TRBJ2-3; v_gene: TRBV3-1; CDR3aa: CASSGGAVRGRYTQYF
j_gene: TRBJ1-5; v_gene: TRBV18; CDR3aa: CASSWGQNSNQPQHF
j_gene: TRBJ2-3; v_gene: TRBV2; CDR3aa: CASSETGRSPSTDTQYF
j_gene: TRBJ2-5; v_gene: TRBV12-3/TRBV12-4; CDR3aa: CASSPGTGQIRRETQYF
j_gene: TRBJ1-1; v_gene: TRBV9; CDR3aa: CASSVGGRGNTEAFF
j_gene: TRBJ2-7; v_gene: TRBV4-1; CDR3aa: CASSRLGTSGVYEQYF
j_gene: TRBJ2-3; v_gene: TRBV3-1; CDR3aa: CASSPSAAGLSTDTQYF
j_gene: TRBJ1-4; v_gene: TRBV7-9; CDR3aa: CASSLAVAPTNEKLFF
j_gene: TRBJ1-5; v_gene: TRBV10-3; CDR3aa: CAISPSAAEPQHF
j_gene: TRBJ1-4; v_gene: TRBV29-1; CDR3aa: CSVQRTGGSAEKLFF
j_gene: TRBJ2-3; v_gene: TRBV6-2/TRBV6-3; CDR3aa: CASSSPESGAKGDTQYF